The 27 T cell receptor beta chains below were found in one sample sequenced in a study of T cell repertoires and HLA-DP antigens (dated by TCRdb to the late 2010s). Receptor amplification or capture employed the immunoSEQ multiplex PCR assay. TCRdb took this table from immuneACCESS and kept in-frame rearrangements with V and J called. Such tables lack part of the clones; where checked against another copy, unresolved V genes explain under half of the gap, and the rest is unexplained. This sample has 90,000 to 130,000 clones in its table, and 80% to 95% of those were observed once. The ten top clones hold 0.27% of the sample. The antigens these receptors bind are not known. Material for sequencing was CD4+ T cells from PBMCs. These receptors were obtained from a woman under 30 in good health and CMV-seronegative.

The chain couples TRBV27 to TRBJ2-2; 8 bases agree with TRBD1. Unmatched junction bases numbered 2, after V lost 1 base and J lost 4 bases. The CDR3 length is 15 residues. Germline CDR1 reads MNHEY; CDR2 reads SMNVEV (reference sequence). The CDR3 DNA is TGTGCCAGCAGTTTATGGCAGGGGGCCACCGGGGAGCTGTTTTTT. Translating gives CASSLWQGATGELFF.

The gene calls are TRBV2 and TRBJ1-2, with D unresolved. CDR1 is SNHLY, CDR2 FYNNEI, per germline. The CDR3 has 11 residues. V was trimmed by 8 bases and J by 7 bases, leaving 11 bases between them. The CDR3 DNA follows: TGTGCCAGCGGGATACTCCTTGGCTACACCTTC. Translation: CASGILLGYTF.

The CDR3 sequence: CASSAVQGPYGYTF. CDR3 coding DNA: TGTGCCAGCAGTGCAGTACAGGGCCCCTATGGCTACACCTTC. The chain uses TRBV6-1 and TRBJ1-2; TRBD1 is a possible D gene (6 bases). The V and J ends lost 4 bases and 4 bases respectively, with 13 bases between them. The germline CDR1 and CDR2 sequences are MNHNS and SASEGT. The length of the CDR3 is 14 residues.

This rearrangement joins TRBV18 to TRBJ1-1, with 7 bases identical to TRBD1. This CDR3 spans 14 amino acids. Trimming took 3 bases from V and 3 from J; bases not matched to a gene: 4. Germline CDR1 and CDR2: KGHSH and LQKENI. The CDR3 sequence is CASSPGQEYTEAFF. CDR3 coding DNA: TGTGCCAGCTCACCCGGACAGGAGTACACTGAAGCTTTCTTT. Complete variable domain (other parts from reference TRBV18 and TRBJ1-1): NAGVMQNPRHLVRRRGQEARLRCSPMKGHSHVYWYRQLPEEGLKFMVYLQKENIIDESGMPKERFSAEFPKEGPSILRIQQVVRGDSAAYFCASSPGQEYTEAFFGQGTRLTVV.

The chain employs TRBV28 and TRBJ2-3, with TRBD1 as a possible D gene (6 bases). V gave up 6 bases and J gave up 3 bases, with 10 bases separating them. Germline assignment: CDR1 MDHEN and CDR2 SYDVKM. This CDR3 is built from 13 residues. The CDR3 sequence is CASRNRATDTQYF. The CDR3 DNA sequence: TGTGCCAGCAGAAACAGGGCAACAGATACGCAGTATTTT.

The rearrangement joins TRBV18 to TRBJ1-5, with TRBD1 identical over 8 bases. V lost 2 bases to trimming and J lost 3 bases; unmatched junction nucleotides: 3. Per germline, CDR1 KGHSH and CDR2 LQKENI. This CDR3 region has 15 residues. The CDR3 loop reads CASSPGGQDNQPQHF. The CDR3 region has the DNA TGTGCCAGCTCACCAGGGGGACAGGACAATCAGCCCCAGCATTTT.

The V call is TRBV5-1, the J call TRBJ1-6, with D possibly matching TRBD1 (5 bases). V was cut by 6 bases and J by 10 bases, with 23 bases left in between. Germline loops: CDR1 SGHRS, CDR2 YFSETQ. CDR3 size: 16 residues. CDR3 sequence reads: CASNPGGTGVSSPLHF. The CDR3 DNA follows: TGCGCCAGCAATCCCGGTGGGACGGGCGTAAGCTCACCCCTCCACTTT. Filled out from reference TRBV5-1 and TRBJ1-6, the complete variable domain reads KAGVTQTPRYLIKTRGQQVTLSCSPISGHRSVSWYQQTPGQGLQFLFEYFSETQRNKGNFPGRFSGRQFSNSRSEMNVSTLELGDSALYLCASNPGGTGVSSPLHFGNGTRLTVT.

The gene calls are TRBV30 and TRBJ1-6, with unresolved D. The V and J ends lost 2 bases and 0 bases respectively, with 11 bases between them. This CDR3 is 16 amino acids long. From germline, CDR1 is GTSNPN and CDR2 SVGIG (reference sequence). The CDR3 DNA reads as TGTGCCTGGAGTCTGGGCTCGAGCTCCTATAATTCACCCCTCCACTTT. Its protein product is CAWSLGSSSYNSPLHF.

With respect to this clone: The same CDR3 is also encoded by other DNA sequences in this sample. This chain uses TRBV18 with TRBJ2-5; D is ambiguous. The germline V and J ends were trimmed by 3 bases and 0 bases, with 2 bases remaining between them. CDR1 is KGHSH and CDR2 is LQKENI in the germline V gene. This CDR3 has 12 amino acids. DNA of the CDR3: TGTGCCAGCTCACCGTACCAAGAGACCCAGTACTTC. This sequence encodes CASSPYQETQYF.

The gene calls are TRBV28 and TRBJ1-1; D might be TRBD1 (6 bases). The CDR3 runs 16 residues. Trimming took off 0 bases at V and 2 bases at J, with 13 bases between the two ends. Germline assignment: CDR1 MDHEN and CDR2 SYDVKM. In nucleotides, the CDR3 is TGTGCCAGCAGTTTATGGGACTCGGGACAAAACACTGAAGCTTTCTTT. This codes for CASSLWDSGQNTEAFF.

The chain uses TRBV28 and TRBJ2-3; D may be TRBD2 (7 bases). CDR1 and CDR2 from the germline V gene are MDHEN and SYDVKM. V lost 2 bases to trimming and J lost 4 bases, with 13 bases between them. The length of the CDR3 is 15 residues. In nucleotides, the CDR3 is TGTGCCAGCAGTTTAAGGGGGGGGGCCGCAGATACGCAGTATTTT. Amino acid sequence: CASSLRGGAADTQYF.

This clone showed up just once. This sequence joins TRBV15 and TRBJ2-1; no reliable D call. Germline assignment: CDR1 LNHNV and CDR2 YYDKDF (reference sequence). There are 17 residues in the CDR3. Trimming shortened V by 1 base and J by 3 bases, and 16 bases separated the two germline ends. CDR3 sequence (DNA): TGTGCCACCAGCAGAGTTGGGCAGTTGGGTTTCTACAATGAGCAGTTCTTC. This sequence encodes CATSRVGQLGFYNEQFF.

The chain carries TRBV7-9 and TRBJ2-1, with TRBD1 matching over 7 bases. The CDR3 extends over 17 amino acids. CDR1 is SEHNR, CDR2 FQNEAQ, per germline (reference sequence). With V trimmed by 5 bases and J by 9 bases, 19 bases remained unmatched. CDR3 loop: CASSTAYRGKVRFEQFF. The CDR3 DNA reads as TGTGCCAGCAGCACTGCTTACAGGGGTAAAGTGAGGTTTGAGCAGTTCTTC.

The genes are TRBV28 and TRBJ2-2, with 8 bases that match TRBD1. Germline CDR1 reads MDHEN; CDR2 reads SYDVKM. Trimming at V came to 4 bases and at J to 1 base, leaving 8 bases not matched to a gene. The CDR3 is made up of 17 amino acids. The CDR3 DNA reads TGTGCCAGCAGTTCCCTTTGGACAGGGATGAACACCGGGGAGCTGTTTTTT. It is translated as CASSSLWTGMNTGELFF.

The chain couples TRBV11-3 to TRBJ2-5; the match to TRBD1 covers 9 bases. Trimming cost V 1 base and J 5 bases; bases outside gene matches: 11. Germline V CDR1 and CDR2: SGHNT, YENEEA. The CDR3 is 17 amino acids. CDR3 sequence: CASSLVRGQGQMETQYF. The CDR3 DNA reads as TGTGCCAGCAGCTTAGTAAGGGGACAGGGCCAAATGGAGACCCAGTACTTC.

V and J are TRBV11-1 and TRBJ1-4, with D tentatively TRBD1 (6 bases). CDR1 SGHAT and CDR2 FQDESV come from the germline V gene (reference sequence). Trimming stripped 5 bases from V and 8 bases from J, with 15 bases between. The length of the CDR3 is 14 residues. This CDR3 reads CASSVRTGTEKLFF. CDR3 coding DNA: TGTGCCAGCAGCGTACGAACCGGGACAGAAAAACTGTTTTTT.

The rearrangement joins TRBV28 to TRBJ1-2, with 7 nucleotides matching TRBD1. CDR3 length equals 14 residues. Germline CDR1 is MDHEN and CDR2 is SYDVKM. V trimming: 2 bases; J trimming: 5 bases; junction bases outside the gene matches: 5. Written as DNA, the CDR3 is TGTGCCAGCAGTTTAGCCGGGACAGCGTATGGCTACACCTTC. Translation gives CASSLAGTAYGYTF.

The gene calls are TRBV6-5 and TRBJ1-3, with D maybe TRBD1 (5 bases). Between the trimmed V and J ends, which lost 5 bases and 11 bases, there was a span of 13 bases. The CDR3 runs 12 residues. CDR1 MNHEY and CDR2 SVGAGI come from the germline V gene. This CDR3 reads CASSDRGNAIYF. The DNA of the CDR3 is TGTGCCAGCAGTGACCGGGGGAACGCCATATATTTT.

This clone is a singleton in its sample. The rearrangement links TRBV7-9 to TRBJ1-2; 7 nucleotides align to TRBD1. The junction had 16 bases not matched to a gene; V was cut back by 5 bases and J by 1 base. From germline, CDR1 is SEHNR and CDR2 FQNEAQ (reference sequence). This CDR3 comprises 18 residues. The DNA for the CDR3 is TGTGCCAGCAGCCGTTTAAAGGGACAGAGGAACAATAACTATGGCTACACCTTC. Its protein product is CASSRLKGQRNNNYGYTF.

This clone was counted only a few times. J is TRBJ1-4 and V is TRBV19, with 9 bases identical to TRBD1. This CDR3 has 15 residues. Per germline, CDR1 LNHDA and CDR2 SQIVND (reference sequence). After removal of 5 bases from V and 8 bases from J, the junction contained 9 bases not matched to a gene. In DNA form, the CDR3 reads TGTGCCAGTAGTCCATTGGACAGGGGAAACGAAAAACTGTTTTTT. Amino acids: CASSPLDRGNEKLFF.

The chain uses TRBV5-1 and TRBJ2-5; D may be TRBD1 (6 bases). V was shortened by 3 bases and J by 1 base, with 10 bases between the two germline ends. Per the germline V gene, CDR1 is SGHRS and CDR2 is YFSETQ. The CDR3 runs to 14 residues. CDR3 protein: CASSYGQIQETQYF. CDR3 sequence (DNA): TGCGCCAGCAGCTATGGACAGATCCAAGAGACCCAGTACTTC.

The rearrangement joins TRBV27 to TRBJ1-2; 10 bases are a match to TRBD1. Germline V CDR1 and CDR2: MNHEY, SMNVEV (reference sequence). The CDR3 is 14 amino acids. The ends lost 8 bases at V and 2 bases at J; junction bases unmatched: 5. The CDR3 here is CASRVTGGNYGYTF. For the CDR3, the DNA is TGTGCCAGCCGAGTGACAGGGGGCAACTATGGCTACACCTTC.

V and J are TRBV25-1 and TRBJ2-1, with 7 bases that match TRBD1. The CDR3 length is 14 residues. CDR1 and CDR2 (germline): MGHDK, SYGVNS. Trimming at V came to 4 bases and at J to 6 bases, leaving 6 bases not matched to a gene. The CDR3 nucleotides are TGTGCCAGCAGTGTGACAGGGTCGTCCAATGAGCAGTTCTTC. Translated: CASSVTGSSNEQFF.

The V gene is TRBV7-6, the J gene TRBJ2-5; D call uncertain. The germline V and J ends were trimmed by 1 base and 9 bases, with 18 bases remaining between them. Germline CDR1 reads SGHVS; CDR2 reads FNYEAQ. This CDR3 comprises 15 residues. As DNA, the CDR3 is TGTGCCAGCAGCTTAGATGTTGGGCTGACAATTCCCCAGTACTTC. Translation: CASSLDVGLTIPQYF.

The chain recombines TRBV18 with TRBJ1-2; the D gene is possibly TRBD1 (6 bases). With 4 bases removed from V and 6 bases from J, the gap between germline ends came to 24 bases. The CDR3 has 17 amino acids. Germline CDR1 KGHSH, CDR2 LQKENI. The CDR3 is CASSRLAGESIKDGYTF. The DNA for the CDR3 is TGTGCCAGCTCACGTTTGGCAGGGGAGTCGATCAAGGATGGCTACACCTTC.

The V and J genes are TRBV28 and TRBJ1-5; D not resolved. The V end was cut by 6 bases, the J end by 7 bases, with 10 bases between. Germline V gene data show CDR1 as MDHEN and CDR2 as SYDVKM. The CDR3 is 12 amino acids. The CDR3 is CASRRNGQPQHF. The CDR3 nucleotides are TGTGCCAGCAGGAGAAATGGCCAGCCCCAGCATTTT.

The chain is built from TRBV2 and TRBJ1-4, with 8 bases lining up with TRBD1. Per the germline V gene, CDR1 is SNHLY and CDR2 is FYNNEI. The CDR3 covers 14 residues. Trimming took 7 bases from V and 7 from J; bases not matched to a gene: 8. The CDR3 DNA follows: TGTGCCAGCAAATTCGGACAGGGTAGTGAAAAACTGTTTTTT. Translating gives CASKFGQGSEKLFF.